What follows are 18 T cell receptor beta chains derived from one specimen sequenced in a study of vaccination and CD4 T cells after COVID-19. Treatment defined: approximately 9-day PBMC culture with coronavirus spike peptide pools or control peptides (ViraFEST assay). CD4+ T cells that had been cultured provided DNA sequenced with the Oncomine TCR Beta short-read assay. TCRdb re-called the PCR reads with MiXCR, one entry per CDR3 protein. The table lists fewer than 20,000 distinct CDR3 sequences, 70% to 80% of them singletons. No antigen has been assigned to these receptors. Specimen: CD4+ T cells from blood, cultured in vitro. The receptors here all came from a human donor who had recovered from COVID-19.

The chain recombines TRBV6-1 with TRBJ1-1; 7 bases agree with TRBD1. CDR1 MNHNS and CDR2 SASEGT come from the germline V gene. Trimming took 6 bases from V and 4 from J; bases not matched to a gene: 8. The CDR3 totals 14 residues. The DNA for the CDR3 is TGTGCCAGCAGAAGGATCCGGGACAGCACTGAAGCTTTCTTT. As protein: CASRRIRDSTEAFF.

The CDR3 sequence: CASSLAGQGAGYGYTF. Here the CDR3 DNA reads TGTGCCAGCAGTTTAGCAGGACAGGGAGCGGGCTATGGCTACACCTTC. This chain connects TRBV12-3 or TRBV12-4 to TRBJ1-2, with 8 positions matching TRBD1. The CDR3 is made up of 16 amino acids. The V and J ends lost 0 bases and 4 bases, in that order; junction bases with no gene match: 7.

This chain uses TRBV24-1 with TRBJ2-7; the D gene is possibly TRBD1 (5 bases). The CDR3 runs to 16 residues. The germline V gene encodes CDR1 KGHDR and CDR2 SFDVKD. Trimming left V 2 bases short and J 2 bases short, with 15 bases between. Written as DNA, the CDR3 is TGTGCCACCAGTGATTCAAGGACAAGTCCCACCTACGAGCAGTACTTC. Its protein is CATSDSRTSPTYEQYF.

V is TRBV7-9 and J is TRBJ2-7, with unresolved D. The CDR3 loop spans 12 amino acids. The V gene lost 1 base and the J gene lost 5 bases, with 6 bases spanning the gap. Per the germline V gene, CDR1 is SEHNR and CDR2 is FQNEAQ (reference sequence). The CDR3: CASSLVDDEQYF. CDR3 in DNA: TGTGCCAGCAGCTTAGTGGACGACGAGCAGTACTTC.

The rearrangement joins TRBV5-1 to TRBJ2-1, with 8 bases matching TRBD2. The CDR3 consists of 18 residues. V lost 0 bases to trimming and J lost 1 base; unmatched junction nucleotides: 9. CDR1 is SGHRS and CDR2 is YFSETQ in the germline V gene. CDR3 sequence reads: CASSLVGAREVSYNEQFF. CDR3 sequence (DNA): TGCGCCAGCAGCTTGGTGGGTGCGCGGGAGGTGTCCTACAATGAGCAGTTCTTC.

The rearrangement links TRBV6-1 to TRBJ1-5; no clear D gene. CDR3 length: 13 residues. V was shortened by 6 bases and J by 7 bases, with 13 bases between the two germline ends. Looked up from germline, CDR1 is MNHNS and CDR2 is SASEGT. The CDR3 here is CASSPTVGQPQHF. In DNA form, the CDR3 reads TGTGCCAGCAGCCCCACGGTGGGACAGCCCCAGCATTTT.

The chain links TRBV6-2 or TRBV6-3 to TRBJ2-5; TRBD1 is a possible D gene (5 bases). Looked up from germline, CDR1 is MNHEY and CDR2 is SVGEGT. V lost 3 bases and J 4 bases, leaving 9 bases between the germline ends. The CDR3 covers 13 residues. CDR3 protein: CASSYGQGETQYF. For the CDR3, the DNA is TGTGCCAGCAGTTATGGGCAGGGAGAGACCCAGTACTTC.

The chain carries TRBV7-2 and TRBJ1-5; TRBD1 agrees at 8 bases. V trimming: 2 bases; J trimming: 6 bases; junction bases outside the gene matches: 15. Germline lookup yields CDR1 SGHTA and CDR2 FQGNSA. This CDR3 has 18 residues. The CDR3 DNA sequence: TGTGCCAGCAGCTTAATTCGGGCAGGGGGCGCCCGGGGTCAGCCCCAGCATTTT. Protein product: CASSLIRAGGARGQPQHF.

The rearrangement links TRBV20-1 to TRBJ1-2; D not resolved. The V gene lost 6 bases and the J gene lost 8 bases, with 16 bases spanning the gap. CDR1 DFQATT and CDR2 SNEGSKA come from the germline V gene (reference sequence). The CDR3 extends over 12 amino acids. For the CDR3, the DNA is TGCAGTGCCTCAGGCGGGCTGGAGGGCTACACCTTC. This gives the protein CSASGGLEGYTF.

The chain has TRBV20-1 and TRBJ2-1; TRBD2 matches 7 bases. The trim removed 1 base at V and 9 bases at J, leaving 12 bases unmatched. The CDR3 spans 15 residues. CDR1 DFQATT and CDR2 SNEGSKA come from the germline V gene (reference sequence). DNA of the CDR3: TGCAGTGCTAGAGGGGCATTGGCGGGAGAGTTTGAGCAGTTCTTC. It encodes CSARGALAGEFEQFF.

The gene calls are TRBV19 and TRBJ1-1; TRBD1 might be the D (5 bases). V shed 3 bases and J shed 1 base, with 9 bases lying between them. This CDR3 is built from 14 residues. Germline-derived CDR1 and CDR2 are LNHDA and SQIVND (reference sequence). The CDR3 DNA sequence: TGTGCCAGTAGTATCGGGACGGCGAACACTGAAGCTTTCTTT. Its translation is CASSIGTANTEAFF.

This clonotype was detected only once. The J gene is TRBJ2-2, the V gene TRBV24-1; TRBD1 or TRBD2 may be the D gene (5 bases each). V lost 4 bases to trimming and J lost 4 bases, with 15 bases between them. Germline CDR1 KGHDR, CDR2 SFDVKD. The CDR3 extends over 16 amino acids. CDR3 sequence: CATSDPEGSGTGELFF. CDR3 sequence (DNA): TGTGCCACCAGTGACCCTGAGGGGAGCGGCACCGGGGAGCTGTTTTTT.

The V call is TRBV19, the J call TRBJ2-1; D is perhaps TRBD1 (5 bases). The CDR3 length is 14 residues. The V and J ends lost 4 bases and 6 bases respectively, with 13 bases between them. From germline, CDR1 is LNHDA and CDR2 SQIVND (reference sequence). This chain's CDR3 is CASSTFDRSNEQFF. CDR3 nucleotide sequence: TGTGCCAGTAGTACGTTTGACAGATCCAATGAGCAGTTCTTC.

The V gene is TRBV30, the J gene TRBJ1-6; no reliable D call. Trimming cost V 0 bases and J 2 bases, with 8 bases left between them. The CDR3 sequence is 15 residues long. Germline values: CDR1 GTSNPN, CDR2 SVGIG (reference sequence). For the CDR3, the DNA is TGTGCCTGGAGTGTAGGAAGGGCCTATAATTCACCCCTCCACTTT. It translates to CAWSVGRAYNSPLHF.

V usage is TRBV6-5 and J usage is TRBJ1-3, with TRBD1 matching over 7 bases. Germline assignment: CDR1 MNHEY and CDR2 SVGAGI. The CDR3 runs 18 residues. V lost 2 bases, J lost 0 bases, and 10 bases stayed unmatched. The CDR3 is CASSYRQGLTSSGNTIYF. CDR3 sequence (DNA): TGTGCCAGCAGTTACCGACAGGGTTTAACGTCCTCTGGAAACACCATATATTTT.

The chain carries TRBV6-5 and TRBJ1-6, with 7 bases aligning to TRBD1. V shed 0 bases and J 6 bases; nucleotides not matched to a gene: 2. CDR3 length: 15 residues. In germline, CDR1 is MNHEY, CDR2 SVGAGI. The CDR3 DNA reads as TGTGCCAGCAGTTACTCGGACAGGATTAATTCACCCCTCCACTTT. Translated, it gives CASSYSDRINSPLHF.

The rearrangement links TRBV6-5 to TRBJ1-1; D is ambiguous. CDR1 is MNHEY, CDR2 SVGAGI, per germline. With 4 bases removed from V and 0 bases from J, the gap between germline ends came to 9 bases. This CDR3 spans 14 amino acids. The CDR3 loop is CASSSSAMNTEAFF. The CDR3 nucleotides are TGTGCCAGCAGTTCCTCGGCTATGAACACTGAAGCTTTCTTT.

The CDR3 spells CASSYISGQEAFF. As DNA, the CDR3 is TGTGCCAGCAGTTATATTTCGGGGCAGGAAGCTTTCTTT. The rearrangement uses TRBV6-2 or TRBV6-3 and TRBJ1-1; D may be TRBD1 (5 bases). V was pared by 3 bases and J by 8 bases, with 13 bases between. This CDR3 region has 13 residues. Germline CDR1 MNHEY, CDR2 SVGEGT.